This T cell receptor beta chain derives from a study of T cell responses to AZD1222 COVID-19 vaccine. Assay: immunoSEQ multiplex PCR; the TCRdb copy retains only in-frame clones and omits some. The data show about 90,000 clones, 88% seen once. Germline values: CDR1 MNHNS, CDR2 SASEGT. The CDR3 runs to 17 residues. The germline V and J ends were trimmed by 3 bases and 10 bases, with 22 bases remaining between them. This chain connects TRBV6-1 to TRBJ1-6; D unresolved. The TCR originated in an adult in good health. The material was peripheral blood, obtained on day 0 of AZD1222 vaccination. The CDR3 coding sequence is TGTGCCAGCAGTGATGAAGGCTCCAAACTTTACGGATCACCCCTCCACTTT. Residues: CASSDEGSKLYGSPLHF.